This T cell receptor beta chain was identified in a study of blood T cell repertoires in COVID-19. Study at large: Samples came from the United States, Italy and Spain, spanning acute and convalescent COVID-19.

Germline V gene data show CDR1 as MGHRA and CDR2 as YSYEKL. There are 16 residues in the CDR3. V lost 0 bases to trimming and J lost 5 bases, with 16 bases between them. Per the original methods: Reference gene primer amplification yielded estimated nucleated cell counts. The method was immunoSEQ multiplex PCR; TCRdb's version includes in-frame clones alone and lacks a portion of them. The DNA gave D and trimming, while V, J and clone size come from that table. The sample holds about 160,000 clones, roughly 86% seen once. Sequenced material: peripheral blood. J is TRBJ1-2 and V is TRBV4-1, with D uncertain. The origin of this receptor is a man in his forties who had recovered from COVID-19. CDR3 residues: CASSQDTSFTRYGYTF. The CDR3 DNA reads as TGCGCCAGCAGCCAAGATACGTCGTTTACCCGGTATGGCTACACCTTC.